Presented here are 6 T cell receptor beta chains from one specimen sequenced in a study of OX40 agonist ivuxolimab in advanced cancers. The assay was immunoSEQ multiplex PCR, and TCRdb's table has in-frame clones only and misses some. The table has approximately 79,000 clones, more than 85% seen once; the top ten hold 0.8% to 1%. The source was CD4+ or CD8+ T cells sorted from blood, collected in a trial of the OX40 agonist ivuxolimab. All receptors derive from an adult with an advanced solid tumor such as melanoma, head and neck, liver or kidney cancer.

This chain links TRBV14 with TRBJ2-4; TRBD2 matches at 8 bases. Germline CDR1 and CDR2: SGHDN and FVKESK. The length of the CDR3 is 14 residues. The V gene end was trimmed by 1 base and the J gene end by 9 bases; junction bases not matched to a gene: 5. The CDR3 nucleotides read TGTGCCAGCAGCCAAGGAGCCAGCGGGGGCATTCAGTACTTC. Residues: CASSQGASGGIQYF. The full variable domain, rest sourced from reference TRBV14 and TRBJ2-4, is EAGVTQFPSHSVIEKGQTVTLRCDPISGHDNLYWYRRVMGKEIKFLLHFVKESKQDESGMPNNRFLAERTGGTYSTLKVQPAELEDSGVYFCASSQGASGGIQYFGAGTRLSVL.

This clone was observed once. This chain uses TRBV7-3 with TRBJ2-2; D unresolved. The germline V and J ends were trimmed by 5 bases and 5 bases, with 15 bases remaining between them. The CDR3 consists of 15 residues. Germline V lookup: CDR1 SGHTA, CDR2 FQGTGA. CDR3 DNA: TGTGCCAGCAGCCCGCGCGACGTGGCTACCGGGGAGCTGTTTTTT. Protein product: CASSPRDVATGELFF.

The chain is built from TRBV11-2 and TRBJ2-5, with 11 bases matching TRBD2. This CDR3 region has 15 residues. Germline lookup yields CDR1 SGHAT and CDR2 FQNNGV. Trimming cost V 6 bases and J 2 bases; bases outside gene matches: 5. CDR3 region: CASRSTSGGQETQYF. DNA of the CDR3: TGTGCCAGCAGATCCACTAGCGGGGGACAAGAGACCCAGTACTTC.

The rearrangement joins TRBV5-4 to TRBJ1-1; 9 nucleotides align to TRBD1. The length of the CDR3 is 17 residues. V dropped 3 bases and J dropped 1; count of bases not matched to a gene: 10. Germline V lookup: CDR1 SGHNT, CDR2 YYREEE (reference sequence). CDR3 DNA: TGTGCCAGCAGCTCGCTGACTACAGGGGGCGGGAACACTGAAGCTTTCTTT. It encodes CASSSLTTGGGNTEAFF. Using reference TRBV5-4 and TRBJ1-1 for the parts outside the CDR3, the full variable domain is ETGVTQSPTHLIKTRGQQVTLRCSSQSGHNTVSWYQQALGQGPQFIFQYYREEENGRGNFPPRFSGLQFPNYSSELNVNALELDDSALYLCASSSLTTGGGNTEAFFGQGTRLTVV.

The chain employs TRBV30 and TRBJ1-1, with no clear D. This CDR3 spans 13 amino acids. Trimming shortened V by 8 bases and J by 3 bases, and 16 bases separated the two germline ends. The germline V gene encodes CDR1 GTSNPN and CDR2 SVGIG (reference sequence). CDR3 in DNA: TGTGCCCGCATGGGCGGGGAGGACACTGAAGCTTTCTTT. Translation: CARMGGEDTEAFF.

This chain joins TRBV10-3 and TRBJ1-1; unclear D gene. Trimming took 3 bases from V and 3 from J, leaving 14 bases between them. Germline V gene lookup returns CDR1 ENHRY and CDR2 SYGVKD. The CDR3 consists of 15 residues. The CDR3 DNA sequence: TGTGCCATCAGTGACGAAGGGTGGGCCGACACTGAAGCTTTCTTT. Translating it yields CAISDEGWADTEAFF.